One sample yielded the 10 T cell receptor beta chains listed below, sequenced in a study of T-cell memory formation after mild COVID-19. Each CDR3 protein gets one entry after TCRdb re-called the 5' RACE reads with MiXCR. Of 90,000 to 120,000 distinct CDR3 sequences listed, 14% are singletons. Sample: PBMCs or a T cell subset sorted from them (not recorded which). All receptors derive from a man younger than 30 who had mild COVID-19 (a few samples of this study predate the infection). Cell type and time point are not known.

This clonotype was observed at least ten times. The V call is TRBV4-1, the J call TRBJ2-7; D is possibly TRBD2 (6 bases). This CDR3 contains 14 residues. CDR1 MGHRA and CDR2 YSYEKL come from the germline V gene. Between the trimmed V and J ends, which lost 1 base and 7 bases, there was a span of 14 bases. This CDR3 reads CASSQGGRNVEQYV. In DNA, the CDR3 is TGCGCCAGCAGCCAAGGGGGGAGGAACGTAGAGCAGTACGTC.

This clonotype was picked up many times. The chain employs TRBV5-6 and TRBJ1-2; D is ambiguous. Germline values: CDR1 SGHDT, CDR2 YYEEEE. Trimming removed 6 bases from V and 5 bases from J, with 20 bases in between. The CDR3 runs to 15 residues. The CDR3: CASIARTAWGYGYTF. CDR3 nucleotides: TGTGCCAGCATCGCGAGGACGGCCTGGGGTTATGGCTACACCTTC.

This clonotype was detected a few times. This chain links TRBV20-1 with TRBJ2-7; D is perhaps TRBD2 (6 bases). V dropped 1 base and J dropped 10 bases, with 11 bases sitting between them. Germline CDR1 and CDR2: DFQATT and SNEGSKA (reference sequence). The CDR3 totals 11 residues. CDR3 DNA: TGCAGTGCTAGAGGTGGGGGACTCCAGTACGTC. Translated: CSARGGGLQYV.

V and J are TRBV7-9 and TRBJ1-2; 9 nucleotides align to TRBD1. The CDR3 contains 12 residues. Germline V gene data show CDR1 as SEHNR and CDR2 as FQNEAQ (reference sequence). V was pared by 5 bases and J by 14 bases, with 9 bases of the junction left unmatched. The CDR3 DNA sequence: TGTGCCAGCAGCCTGGGACAGGGTTTTTGTACCTTC. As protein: CASSLGQGFCTF.

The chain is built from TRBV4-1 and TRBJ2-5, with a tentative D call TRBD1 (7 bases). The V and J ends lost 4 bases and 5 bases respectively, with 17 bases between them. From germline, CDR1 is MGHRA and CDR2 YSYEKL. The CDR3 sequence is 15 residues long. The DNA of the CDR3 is TGCGCCAGCAGCCGCAGCGGAGGGGGCGGGGAGACCCAGTACTTC. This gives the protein CASSRSGGGGETQYF.

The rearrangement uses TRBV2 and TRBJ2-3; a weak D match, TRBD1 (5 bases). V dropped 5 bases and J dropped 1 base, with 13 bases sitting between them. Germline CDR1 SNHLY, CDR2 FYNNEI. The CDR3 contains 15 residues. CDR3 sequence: CASSSRQWGTDTQYF. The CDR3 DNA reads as TGTGCCAGCAGTTCACGACAGTGGGGCACAGATACGCAGTATTTT.

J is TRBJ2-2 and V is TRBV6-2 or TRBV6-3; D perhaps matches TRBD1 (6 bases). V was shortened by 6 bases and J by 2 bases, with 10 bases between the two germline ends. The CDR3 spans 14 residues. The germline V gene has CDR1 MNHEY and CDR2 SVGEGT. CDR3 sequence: CASSRDTNTGELFF. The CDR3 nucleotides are TGTGCCAGCAGCCGGGACACAAACACCGGGGAGCTGTTTTTT.

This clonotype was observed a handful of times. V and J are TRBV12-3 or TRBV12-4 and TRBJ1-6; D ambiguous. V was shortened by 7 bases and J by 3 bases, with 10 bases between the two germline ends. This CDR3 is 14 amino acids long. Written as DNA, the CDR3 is TGTGCCAGCACCAACGTCGGCTATAATTCACCCCTCCACTTT. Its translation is CASTNVGYNSPLHF.

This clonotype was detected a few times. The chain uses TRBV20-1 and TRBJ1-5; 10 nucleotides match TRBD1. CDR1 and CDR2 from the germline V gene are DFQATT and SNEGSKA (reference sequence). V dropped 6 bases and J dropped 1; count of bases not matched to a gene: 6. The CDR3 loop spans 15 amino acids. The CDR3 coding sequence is TGCAGTGCGAAGGGGGACAGGGGAAGCAATCAGCCCCAGCATTTT. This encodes CSAKGDRGSNQPQHF.

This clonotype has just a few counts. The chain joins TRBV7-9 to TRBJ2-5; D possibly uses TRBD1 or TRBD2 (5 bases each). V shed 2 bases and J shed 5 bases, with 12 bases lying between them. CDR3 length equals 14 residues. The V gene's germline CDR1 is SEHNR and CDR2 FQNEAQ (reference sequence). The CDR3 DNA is TGTGCCAGCAGCTTAAGAGGGGTCGGGGAGACCCAGTACTTC. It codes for CASSLRGVGETQYF. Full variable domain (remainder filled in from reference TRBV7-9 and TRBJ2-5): DTGVSQNPRHKITKRGQNVTFRCDPISEHNRLYWYRQTLGQGPEFLTYFQNEAQLEKSRLLSDRFSAERPKGSFSTLEIQRTEQGDSAMYLCASSLRGVGETQYFGPGTRLLVL.